This TCR beta chain originates from a study of prognosis after radiotherapy for stage I lung cancer. From genomic DNA, two-round multiplex PCR was used to amplify TCR beta CDR3. Primers specific to each TRBV and TRBJ gene drove first-round PCR. TCRdb reanalysed the multiplex PCR reads using MiXCR and keeps one entry per CDR3 protein. The sample consists of over 11,000 distinct CDR3 sequences, 28% of them appearing once. This clonotype showed up just a few times. This clonotype was obtained from a donor over 45 with non-small cell lung cancer. The sequencing used PBMCs, collected before or after stereotactic body radiation therapy (not recorded which).

CDR3 region: CASSLDRYGYTF. The CDR3 DNA reads TGTGCCAGCAGCTTGGATCGGTATGGCTACACCTTC. The rearrangement links TRBV5-4 to TRBJ1-2; D gene unclear. V dropped 0 bases and J dropped 5 bases, with 5 bases sitting between them. The CDR3 loop spans 12 amino acids. Germline V gives CDR1 SGHNT, CDR2 YYREEE (reference sequence).